This T cell receptor (beta chain) was observed in a study of blood T cell repertoires in COVID-19. Study context: Specimens from acute and convalescent COVID-19 originated in the United States, Italy and Spain.

This CDR3 comprises 15 residues. V lost 0 bases to trimming and J lost 3 bases, with 12 bases between them. Germline CDR1 and CDR2: SNHLY and FYNNEI. As handled by the study authors: For nucleated cells, counts were estimated from reference gene primer amplification. Assay: immunoSEQ multiplex PCR; the TCRdb copy retains only in-frame clones and omits some. V, J and clone size were drawn from that table, and D and trimming were deduced from the DNA. The table shows 140,000 to 150,000 clones, with roughly 84% occurring only once. Sequencing input: peripheral blood. This chain links TRBV2 with TRBJ2-7, with a weak D call TRBD1 (6 bases). The TCR originated in a man aged 55 to 70 with active or convalescent COVID-19. The CDR3 DNA sequence: TGTGCCAGCAGTGAAGCAGCAGGGGATGTCTACGAGCAGTACTTC. This encodes CASSEAAGDVYEQYF. Full variable domain (outside the CDR3, taken from reference TRBV2 and TRBJ2-7): EPEVTQTPSHQVTQMGQEVILRCVPISNHLYFYWYRQILGQKVEFLVSFYNNEISEKSEIFDDQFSVERPDGSNFTLKIRSTKLEDSAMYFCASSEAAGDVYEQYFGPGTRLTVT.